The present entry profiles one T cell receptor (beta chain) with its context. Using RNA template, CDR3s of TCR alpha and beta were amplified with iRepertoire arm-PCR. TCRdb processed the multiplex PCR reads anew with MiXCR; each CDR3 protein has one entry. The table shows tens of thousands of distinct CDR3 sequences, with 20% to 25% occurring only once. This sample was included in a study of glioma-infiltrating T cells. The CDR3 consists of 15 residues. Losses at the gene ends were 4 bases for V and 2 bases for J; bases not matched to a gene: 2. Germline CDR1 SGHNT, CDR2 YYREEE (reference sequence). Sequenced input: glioma tissue, nonneoplastic brain tissue, or PBMCs (not recorded which). The chain joins TRBV5-4 to TRBJ2-3; 12 positions agree with TRBD2. The TCR sequence derives from a human donor with low-grade glioma or glioblastoma, undergoing nonglioma brain surgery, or in good health (not recorded which). The CDR3 spells CASSRTSGNTDTQYF. As DNA, the CDR3 is TGTGCCAGCAGCAGGACTAGCGGGAACACAGATACGCAGTATTTT.